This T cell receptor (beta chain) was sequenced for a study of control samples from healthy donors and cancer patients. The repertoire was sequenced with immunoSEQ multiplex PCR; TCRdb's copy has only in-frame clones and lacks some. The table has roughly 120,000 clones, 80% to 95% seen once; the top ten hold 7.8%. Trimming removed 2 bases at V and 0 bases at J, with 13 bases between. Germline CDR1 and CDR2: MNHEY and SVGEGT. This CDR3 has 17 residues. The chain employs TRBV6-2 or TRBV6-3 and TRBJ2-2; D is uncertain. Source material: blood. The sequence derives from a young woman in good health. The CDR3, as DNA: TGTGCCAGCAGTTACCTTATAACCTTATCGAACACCGGGGAGCTGTTTTTT. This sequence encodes CASSYLITLSNTGELFF.